This T cell receptor beta chain was profiled in a study of PD-L1 blockade in urothelial cancer. About the research overall: From 2014, patients received atezolizumab, given as 1,200 mg intravenously every 3 weeks. Reported median T cell count for blood samples was roughly 150,000. Blood analysis occurred 3 weeks (second dose) and 6 weeks after treatment start.

Added to each PCR by spiking were synthetic TCR analog templates. Profiling relied on immunoSEQ multiplex PCR, and the TCRdb table lists in-frame clones only, not all of them. The repertoire holds 120,000 or so clones, with about 82% as singletons. The time point denotes: peripheral blood 6 weeks after treatment start. This material consisted of PBMCs, taken around atezolizumab (anti-PD-L1) treatment. The clonotype was recovered from a man aged 45-65 years with urothelial cancer.

CDR3 bases: TGTGCCAGCAGCGCCCCAAATTCTACTAGCGGGAGTAGCAATGAGCAGTTCTTC. Translating it yields CASSAPNSTSGSSNEQFF. This rearrangement joins TRBV2 to TRBJ2-1; TRBD2 aligns across 11 bases. Germline CDR1 reads SNHLY; CDR2 reads FYNNEI. This CDR3 is 18 amino acids long. J gave up 6 bases and V 6 bases, and 16 bases lay outside the gene matches.